The 10 T cell receptor beta chains below were found in one sample sequenced in a study of T cells in Graves' hyperthyroidism and ophthalmopathy. The CDR3 regions of TCR beta were amplified from RNA transcripts. The primer set for the first-round RT-PCR of the TCR CDR3 was HTBI. Each CDR3 protein gets one entry after TCRdb re-called the multiplex PCR reads with MiXCR. This table holds over 500,000 distinct CDR3 sequences, about 16% found once. What was sequenced was blood. The receptors here all came from a woman under 40 with Graves' ophthalmopathy.

In this sample, this clonotype turned up many times. The rearrangement joins TRBV20-1 to TRBJ2-3; 9 bases align to TRBD2. CDR1 is DFQATT and CDR2 is SNEGSKA in the germline V gene (reference sequence). V was clipped by 5 bases and J by 3 bases; unmatched bases: 9. CDR3 length equals 15 residues. CDR3 in DNA: TGCAGTGCTTCCTTTTCTAGCGGGATAACAGATACGCAGTATTTT. Protein: CSASFSSGITDTQYF.

Remarks on this clonotype: A much more abundant neighbour one base away suggests this may be a read error. The V gene is TRBV29-1, the J gene TRBJ2-3; D possibly corresponds to TRBD2 (6 bases). Per the germline V gene, CDR1 is SQVTM and CDR2 is ANQGSEA. V shed 5 bases and J shed 6 bases, with 9 bases lying between them. CDR3 length equals 11 residues. The CDR3 DNA sequence: TGCAGCGTTACGGCGGGGGATACGCAGTATTTT. It codes for CSVTAGDTQYF.

This clonotype occurred many times. The rearrangement links TRBV27 to TRBJ1-4; 9 bases are shared with TRBD1. Trimming at V came to 2 bases and at J to 7 bases, leaving 5 bases not matched to a gene. The CDR3 length is 15 residues. Germline-derived CDR1 and CDR2 are MNHEY and SMNVEV (reference sequence). CDR3 region: CASSLLGQGREKLFF. The DNA of the CDR3 is TGTGCCAGCAGTTTACTGGGACAGGGTCGTGAAAAACTGTTTTTT.

This clonotype has just a few counts. The V call is TRBV12-5, the J call TRBJ2-1; possible D gene TRBD2, 6 bases. Trimming pared 5 bases from V and 1 base from J, leaving 12 bases between. This CDR3 comprises 15 residues. Germline lookup yields CDR1 LGHNT and CDR2 FRNRAP. CDR3 sequence: CASGRDSASYNEQFF. DNA for the CDR3: TGTGCTAGTGGTCGGGACTCCGCGTCCTACAATGAGCAGTTCTTC.

This clonotype has more than one count but fewer than ten. At one boundary the junction diverges from the germline segment, which might be a read error. This sequence joins TRBV30 and TRBJ2-7, with 7 nucleotides matching TRBD1. The CDR3 sequence is 13 residues long. CDR1 is GTSNPN and CDR2 is SVGIG in the germline V gene (reference sequence). Here the CDR3 DNA reads TGTGCCTGTAAGAGGGACAGCTCCTACGAACAGTACTTC. It is translated as CACKRDSSYEQYF.

V and J are TRBV5-1 and TRBJ1-3; D not certain. The germline V gene encodes CDR1 SGHRS and CDR2 YFSETQ. V gave up 0 bases and J gave up 1 base, with 23 bases separating them. The CDR3 loop spans 20 amino acids. CDR3 sequence (DNA): TGCGCCAGCAGCTTGGATCCGACTCCCAGACTGGATTTATCTGGAAACACCATATATTTT. Amino acids: CASSLDPTPRLDLSGNTIYF. The complete variable domain, with remaining parts taken from reference TRBV5-1 and TRBJ1-3, reads KAGVTQTPRYLIKTRGQQVTLSCSPISGHRSVSWYQQTPGQGLQFLFEYFSETQRNKGNFPGRFSGRQFSNSRSEMNVSTLELGDSALYLCASSLDPTPRLDLSGNTIYFGEGSWLTVV.

This clonotype was recorded many times. The rearrangement joins TRBV6-1 to TRBJ2-1; D is ambiguous. The CDR3 covers 15 residues. Germline V lookup: CDR1 MNHNS, CDR2 SASEGT. Trimming pared 0 bases from V and 7 bases from J, leaving 13 bases between. DNA for the CDR3: TGTGCCAGCAGTGAAGCTTTCGAAGGGTTTAATGAGCAGTTCTTC. Its translation is CASSEAFEGFNEQFF.

This rearrangement joins TRBV5-6 to TRBJ1-5, with TRBD1 as a possible D gene (5 bases). The length of the CDR3 is 12 residues. V lost 7 bases and J 7 bases, leaving 12 bases between the germline ends. Germline V gives CDR1 SGHDT, CDR2 YYEEEE. CDR3 sequence reads: CASERRAQPQHF. The CDR3 bases are TGTGCCAGCGAGCGCAGGGCCCAGCCCCAGCATTTT. Combining the CDR3 with reference TRBV5-6 and TRBJ1-5 gives the whole variable domain DAGVTQSPTHLIKTRGQQVTLRCSPKSGHDTVSWYQQALGQGPQFIFQYYEEEERQRGNFPDRFSGHQFPNYSSELNVNALLLGDSALYLCASERRAQPQHFGDGTRLSIL.

V gene TRBV3-1 combines with J gene TRBJ2-7; 9 bases align to TRBD2. Trimming cost V 0 bases and J 9 bases; bases outside gene matches: 15. CDR3 length: 17 residues. Germline V CDR1 and CDR2: LGHDT, YNNKEL (reference sequence). Here the CDR3 DNA reads TGTGCCAGCAGCCAAGATAGCGGGACTAGCTACGAGGACGTGCAGTACTTC. This encodes CASSQDSGTSYEDVQYF.

The chain is built from TRBV9 and TRBJ2-5; the match to TRBD2 covers 7 bases. The CDR3 length is 15 residues. Per the germline V gene, CDR1 is SGDLS and CDR2 is YYNGEE. The ends lost 4 bases at V and 5 bases at J; junction bases unmatched: 11. DNA for the CDR3: TGTGCCAGCAGCCAGGCCCCTTGGGGGGGGGAGACCCAGTACTTC. Amino acid sequence: CASSQAPWGGETQYF.